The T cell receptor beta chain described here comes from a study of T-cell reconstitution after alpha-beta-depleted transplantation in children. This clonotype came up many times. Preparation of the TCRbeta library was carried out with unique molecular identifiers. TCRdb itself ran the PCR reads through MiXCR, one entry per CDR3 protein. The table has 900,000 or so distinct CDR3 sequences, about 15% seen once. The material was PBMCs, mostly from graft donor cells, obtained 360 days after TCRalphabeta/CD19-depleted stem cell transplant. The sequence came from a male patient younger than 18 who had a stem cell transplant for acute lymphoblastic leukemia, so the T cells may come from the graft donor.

Written as DNA, the CDR3 is TGTGCCAGCAGCCCTCTTTGGGGCACTGAAGCTTTCTTT. Its protein product is CASSPLWGTEAFF. The gene calls are TRBV11-2 and TRBJ1-1; D unclear. Germline CDR1 and CDR2: SGHAT and FQNNGV. The CDR3 is 13 residues long. The germline V and J ends were trimmed by 5 bases and 4 bases, with 11 bases remaining between them.